These 31 T cell receptor beta chains were sequenced from one sample in a study of blood T cell repertoires in COVID-19. The protocol was immunoSEQ multiplex PCR, while the TCRdb copy is restricted to in-frame clones and leaves out a portion. In the table there are over 200,000 clones, around four fifths of which are singletons. The sequenced sample consisted of peripheral blood. These receptors came from a woman between 45 and 65 years old with active or convalescent COVID-19.

The chain couples TRBV6-5 to TRBJ2-5, with 7 bases matching TRBD1. The CDR3 totals 14 residues. Germline V gene data show CDR1 as MNHEY and CDR2 as SVGAGI. The trim removed 8 bases at V and 1 base at J, leaving 7 bases unmatched. CDR3 DNA sequence: TGTGCCAGCGGCTCGGGACAGACCCAAGAGACCCAGTACTTC. Protein: CASGSGQTQETQYF.

The rearrangement uses TRBV5-1 and TRBJ2-1; perhaps TRBD1 as D (6 bases). Germline assignment: CDR1 SGHRS and CDR2 YFSETQ. Between the trimmed V and J ends, which lost 4 bases and 1 base, there was a span of 9 bases. The CDR3 spans 14 residues. In DNA, the CDR3 is TGCGCCAGCAGCCAGGACAGTTCCTACAATGAGCAGTTCTTC. Protein sequence: CASSQDSSYNEQFF.

The rearrangement joins TRBV16 to TRBJ1-1; D is unclear. Germline V CDR1 and CDR2: KGHSY, FQNENV. The ends were cut back, 2 bases at V and 8 bases at J, with 18 bases in the middle. This CDR3 is 15 amino acids long. CDR3 DNA sequence: TGTGCCAGCAGCCAAGGGCCCGGAACCGAAGTGGAAGCTTTCTTT. It encodes CASSQGPGTEVEAFF.

This clone has only one observation. The chain uses TRBV24-1 and TRBJ1-4; 7 bases are shared with TRBD1. This CDR3 comprises 15 residues. Germline V gene sequence: CDR1 KGHDR, CDR2 SFDVKD. V shed 3 bases and J 4 bases; nucleotides not matched to a gene: 4. The CDR3 sequence: CATSDAGQINEKLFF. For the CDR3, the DNA is TGTGCCACCAGTGATGCGGGACAGATTAATGAAAAACTGTTTTTT.

This clone has only one observation. The V gene is TRBV6-5, the J gene TRBJ1-2, with a tentative D call TRBD1 (6 bases). This CDR3 is 14 amino acids long. Trimming pared 2 bases from V and 7 bases from J, leaving 14 bases between. Germline V gives CDR1 MNHEY, CDR2 SVGAGI. The CDR3 loop reads CASSYNRESSGYTF. The CDR3 bases are TGTGCCAGCAGTTACAACAGGGAGTCGTCTGGCTACACCTTC.

The V and J genes are TRBV4-1 and TRBJ1-5, with 9 bases fitting TRBD1. The V and J ends lost 3 bases and 2 bases, in that order; junction bases with no gene match: 5. This CDR3 region has 16 residues. CDR1 is MGHRA, CDR2 YSYEKL, per germline. The CDR3 DNA sequence: TGCGCCAGCAGCCAGTTGACAGGGGGTCGCAATCAGCCCCAGCATTTT. Its translation: CASSQLTGGRNQPQHF.

This chain joins TRBV27 and TRBJ2-1; TRBD2 aligns across 9 bases. Looked up from germline, CDR1 is MNHEY and CDR2 is SMNVEV (reference sequence). The CDR3 runs to 15 residues. The V gene end was trimmed by 1 base and the J gene end by 7 bases; junction bases not matched to a gene: 5. CDR3 DNA sequence: TGTGCCAGCAGTTTATTGGCGGGAGGGCTGAATGAGCAGTTCTTC. It yields the protein CASSLLAGGLNEQFF.

The V call is TRBV4-1, the J call TRBJ2-7, with a tentative D call TRBD1 (6 bases). The V end lost 4 bases, the J end lost 2 bases, and 18 bases lay between the germline ends. CDR3 size: 16 residues. Germline CDR1 reads MGHRA; CDR2 reads YSYEKL. CDR3 loop: CASSRSSTGLTYEQYF. In DNA form, the CDR3 reads TGCGCCAGCAGCCGATCTTCGACAGGCCTCACCTACGAGCAGTACTTC.

This clone has only one observation. V gene TRBV28 combines with J gene TRBJ1-4, with no clear D. The CDR3 runs 18 residues. The V end lost 6 bases, the J end lost 7 bases, and 27 bases lay between the germline ends. Germline-derived CDR1 and CDR2 are MDHEN and SYDVKM. The CDR3 coding sequence is TGTGCCAGCAGCGGTAAGAGGTGGTCTAGCTTTCCCCTTGAAAAACTGTTTTTT. It specifies CASSGKRWSSFPLEKLFF.

The chain is built from TRBV3-1 (or the pseudogene TRBV3-2) and TRBJ2-3, with D possibly TRBD2 on 6 matching bases. The CDR3 is 14 amino acids. V was trimmed by 3 bases and J by 4 bases, leaving 11 bases between them. Per germline, CDR1 LGHDT and CDR2 YNNKEL (reference sequence). The CDR3 sequence is CASSQTSRADTQYF. The CDR3 DNA sequence: TGTGCCAGCAGCCAGACTAGTCGCGCAGATACGCAGTATTTT.

The genes are TRBV28 and TRBJ1-1; D is unclear. The CDR3 has 13 residues. The germline V gene encodes CDR1 MDHEN and CDR2 SYDVKM. The V end lost 8 bases, the J end lost 2 bases, and 12 bases lay between the germline ends. CDR3 bases: TGTGCCAGCCGCGGGCCGAGAAACACTGAAGCTTTCTTT. The encoded protein is CASRGPRNTEAFF.

This clone was seen a few times. The rearrangement links TRBV29-1 to TRBJ2-2; the match to TRBD2 covers 16 bases. The CDR3 is 17 amino acids. CDR1 is SQVTM and CDR2 is ANQGSEA in the germline V gene. Germline trimming cut 6 bases from V and 4 bases from J; bases unmatched to any gene: 8. CDR3 sequence (DNA): TGCAGCGTCGACCCGGGACTAGCGGGAGGGGGCACCGGGGAGCTGTTTTTT. Amino acids: CSVDPGLAGGGTGELFF.

The genes are TRBV5-5 and TRBJ2-4, with a possible D match to TRBD2 (6 bases). The CDR3 contains 11 residues. V lost 6 bases, J lost 8 bases, and 9 bases lay in between. Germline CDR1 reads SGHKS; CDR2 reads YYEKEE (reference sequence). The CDR3 nucleotides read TGTGCCAGCATCTGGGAGGACATTCAGTACTTC. Residues: CASIWEDIQYF.

The V call is TRBV10-2, the J call TRBJ2-7; 8 bases are shared with TRBD2. The CDR3 extends over 13 amino acids. CDR1 WSHSY and CDR2 SAAADI come from the germline V gene. Losses at the gene ends were 6 bases for V and 5 bases for J; bases not matched to a gene: 6. The CDR3 spells CASRRTSFDEQYF. DNA for the CDR3: TGCGCCAGCAGACGGACTAGCTTCGACGAGCAGTACTTC.

J is TRBJ2-3 and V is TRBV7-9; D is perhaps TRBD1 (5 bases). CDR1 and CDR2 (germline): SEHNR, FQNEAQ (reference sequence). The CDR3 has 18 amino acids. The V end was cut by 5 bases, the J end by 5 bases, with 26 bases between. The CDR3 coding sequence is TGTGCCAGCAGCACCAAGGCAGATAGGACATCCCTCGGAGATACGCAGTATTTT. Its protein product is CASSTKADRTSLGDTQYF.

The CDR3 loop reads CSVYLAGGRSYNEQFF. The DNA of the CDR3 is TGCAGCGTTTATCTAGCGGGGGGGCGGTCCTACAATGAGCAGTTCTTC. The rearrangement uses TRBV29-1 and TRBJ2-1, with TRBD2 matching 12 bases. Germline CDR1 SQVTM, CDR2 ANQGSEA. CDR3 length: 16 residues. J lost 1 base, V lost 5 bases, and 6 bases had no gene match.

The V and J genes are TRBV5-6 and TRBJ1-1; D unresolved. Germline CDR1 and CDR2: SGHDT and YYEEEE. The CDR3 is 15 residues long. V was clipped by 4 bases and J by 1 base, with 14 bases between them. The CDR3: CASSPVGRENTEAFF. CDR3 DNA: TGTGCCAGCAGCCCCGTGGGCCGCGAGAACACTGAAGCTTTCTTT.

The gene calls are TRBV7-9 and TRBJ2-7, with 8 bases that match TRBD2. Germline assignment: CDR1 SEHNR and CDR2 FQNEAQ (reference sequence). The CDR3 covers 16 residues. The J segment lost 5 bases and the V segment lost 1 base, leaving 10 bases of the junction unmatched. In nucleotides, the CDR3 is TGTGCCAGCAGCTTAGTGGTCAGCGGGAGAGGCGACGAGCAGTACTTC. Translating gives CASSLVVSGRGDEQYF.

Only a few counts were recorded for this clone. The chain uses TRBV11-2 and TRBJ2-5; possibly TRBD1 for D (5 bases). CDR1 is SGHAT, CDR2 FQNNGV, per germline. Trimming shortened V by 0 bases and J by 4 bases, and 15 bases separated the two germline ends. There are 16 residues in the CDR3. CDR3 nucleotide sequence: TGTGCCAGCAGCTTAGACTACAGGAACGTATTAGAGACCCAGTACTTC. It yields the protein CASSLDYRNVLETQYF.

This clone came up once. V gene TRBV28 combines with J gene TRBJ1-2; a weak D match, TRBD1 (5 bases). Looked up from germline, CDR1 is MDHEN and CDR2 is SYDVKM. This CDR3 is 15 amino acids long. Trimming took 8 bases from V and 8 from J, leaving 24 bases between them. CDR3: CASGVRTSREGGYTF. The CDR3 DNA reads as TGTGCCAGCGGGGTTCGAACTTCCAGGGAAGGAGGCTACACCTTC.

This clone was detected once. The V call is TRBV27, the J call TRBJ1-6; 7 nucleotides agree with TRBD1. Germline loops: CDR1 MNHEY, CDR2 SMNVEV (reference sequence). CDR3 size: 13 residues. V was clipped by 6 bases and J by 8 bases; unmatched bases: 4. The CDR3 loop reads CASSSDRDSPLHF. In DNA form, the CDR3 reads TGTGCCAGCAGCTCTGACAGGGATTCACCCCTCCACTTT.

This clone has just one count. CDR3 in DNA: TGTGCCAGCAGCCCGAAGGGAGGTCGGGAAAAACTGTTTTTT. This encodes CASSPKGGREKLFF. The chain uses TRBV7-9 and TRBJ1-4; D gene unclear. The CDR3 runs to 14 residues. Trimming took off 5 bases at V and 8 bases at J, with 15 bases between the two ends. From germline, CDR1 is SEHNR and CDR2 FQNEAQ (reference sequence).

The rearrangement uses TRBV6-5 and TRBJ1-2; D is unclear. Per the germline V gene, CDR1 is MNHEY and CDR2 is SVGAGI. V lost 8 bases and J 4 bases, leaving 20 bases between the germline ends. There are 15 residues in the CDR3. CDR3 nucleotides: TGTGCCAGCTTACCCTCGGCAGGCCCCATCTATGGCTACACCTTC. Protein: CASLPSAGPIYGYTF.

This chain joins TRBV2 and TRBJ1-2; TRBD1 is a possible D gene (6 bases). Trimming left V 4 bases short and J 7 bases short, with 7 bases between. The CDR3 runs to 11 residues. Germline V gene lookup returns CDR1 SNHLY and CDR2 FYNNEI. CDR3 in DNA: TGTGCCAGCAGTGGGACAGCTGGCTACACCTTC. This sequence encodes CASSGTAGYTF.

The V call is TRBV5-5, the J call TRBJ1-2; TRBD1 is a possible D gene (6 bases). From germline, CDR1 is SGHKS and CDR2 YYEKEE (reference sequence). CDR3 size: 15 residues. With 7 bases removed from V and 1 base from J, the gap between germline ends came to 17 bases. CDR3 DNA: TGTGCCAGCCTAGTTGGACAGACCAGTAACTATGGCTACACCTTC. Its protein product is CASLVGQTSNYGYTF.

This chain joins TRBV19 and TRBJ2-7; maybe TRBD2 (5 bases). CDR3 size: 13 residues. Germline V lookup: CDR1 LNHDA, CDR2 SQIVND (reference sequence). Trimming removed 9 bases from V and 2 bases from J, with 14 bases in between. The CDR3 nucleotides read TGTGCCAGCGGCCCCAATAGCGCCTACGAGCAGTACTTC. Residues: CASGPNSAYEQYF.

J is TRBJ1-2 and V is TRBV24-1; the match to TRBD1 covers 9 bases. There are 15 residues in the CDR3. The J segment lost 6 bases and the V segment lost 5 bases, leaving 9 bases of the junction unmatched. Germline CDR1 KGHDR, CDR2 SFDVKD. Written as DNA, the CDR3 is TGTGCCACCAGTGGGTCAGACAGGGGGGAGAATGGCTACACCTTC. Translated: CATSGSDRGENGYTF.

The V gene is TRBV5-1, the J gene TRBJ1-3, with 7 bases that match TRBD1. Germline lookup yields CDR1 SGHRS and CDR2 YFSETQ. The trim removed 0 bases at V and 0 bases at J, leaving 3 bases unmatched. This CDR3 spans 16 amino acids. CDR3 DNA sequence: TGCGCCAGCAGCTTGGAGGCAGGGGGCTCTGGAAACACCATATATTTT. Protein: CASSLEAGGSGNTIYF. The entire variable domain, with the rest obtained from reference TRBV5-1 and TRBJ1-3, is as follows: KAGVTQTPRYLIKTRGQQVTLSCSPISGHRSVSWYQQTPGQGLQFLFEYFSETQRNKGNFPGRFSGRQFSNSRSEMNVSTLELGDSALYLCASSLEAGGSGNTIYFGEGSWLTVV.

This clone was counted a single time. This sequence joins TRBV27 and TRBJ2-7; D is perhaps TRBD2 (7 bases). The CDR3 extends over 16 amino acids. The germline gives CDR1 MNHEY, CDR2 SMNVEV (reference sequence). V lost 2 bases and J 2 bases, leaving 16 bases between the germline ends. The CDR3 region is CASSLRWGGITYEQYF. CDR3 bases: TGTGCCAGCAGTTTACGGTGGGGGGGCATCACCTACGAGCAGTACTTC.

V is TRBV4-2 and J is TRBJ1-6; D is undetermined. V was cut by 0 bases and J by 9 bases, with 9 bases left in between. CDR1 is LGHNA and CDR2 is YNFKEQ in the germline V gene. The CDR3 length is 14 residues. The CDR3 region is CASSQEGSSSPLHF. CDR3 nucleotides: TGTGCCAGCAGCCAAGAGGGGAGTAGTTCACCCCTCCACTTT.

The rearrangement links TRBV19 to TRBJ1-6; 10 positions agree with TRBD1. V lost 1 base to trimming and J lost 8 bases; unmatched junction nucleotides: 8. Germline loops: CDR1 LNHDA, CDR2 SQIVND (reference sequence). The CDR3 runs to 17 residues. The CDR3 coding sequence is TGTGCCAGTAGTATAGCACAGTACGGGACAGGGGATTCACCCCTCCACTTT. Translated: CASSIAQYGTGDSPLHF.